These 23 T cell receptor beta chains were sequenced from one sample in a study of blood T cell repertoires in COVID-19. Some clones are missing from TCRdb's copy, which holds only in-frame ones; the method was immunoSEQ multiplex PCR. Among 90,000 to 100,000 clones listed, 80% to 85% were seen once. Sequencing was carried out using peripheral blood. Every receptor here comes from a man in his 70s with active or convalescent COVID-19.

The chain has TRBV25-1 and TRBJ1-6; weak D call: TRBD1 (5 bases). This CDR3 comprises 15 residues. V was cut by 3 bases and J by 7 bases, with 13 bases left in between. CDR1 and CDR2 from the germline V gene are MGHDK and SYGVNS. The DNA for the CDR3 is TGTGCCAGCAGTGATAAGGAGGGGTACAATTCACCCCTCCACTTT. It is translated as CASSDKEGYNSPLHF.

The rearrangement uses TRBV27 and TRBJ2-2, with TRBD1 as a possible D gene (5 bases). The CDR3 consists of 15 residues. V was trimmed by 2 bases and J by 5 bases, leaving 12 bases between them. Looked up from germline, CDR1 is MNHEY and CDR2 is SMNVEV (reference sequence). CDR3 in amino acids: CASSLSRVGTGELFF. Here the CDR3 DNA reads TGTGCCAGCAGTTTAAGCAGGGTGGGAACCGGGGAGCTGTTTTTT.

This sequence joins TRBV5-1 and TRBJ1-1; 7 nucleotides agree with TRBD1. The CDR3 contains 14 residues. Germline trimming cut 3 bases from V and 8 bases from J; bases unmatched to any gene: 10. Germline V lookup: CDR1 SGHRS, CDR2 YFSETQ. The CDR3 sequence: CASSYGQVRDEAFF. For the CDR3, the DNA is TGCGCCAGCAGCTACGGACAGGTCCGGGACGAAGCTTTCTTT. Filled out from reference TRBV5-1 and TRBJ1-1, the complete variable domain reads KAGVTQTPRYLIKTRGQQVTLSCSPISGHRSVSWYQQTPGQGLQFLFEYFSETQRNKGNFPGRFSGRQFSNSRSEMNVSTLELGDSALYLCASSYGQVRDEAFFGQGTRLTVV.

The V call is TRBV7-9, the J call TRBJ2-5, with 7 bases aligning to TRBD1. The CDR3 runs to 16 residues. CDR1 is SEHNR and CDR2 is FQNEAQ in the germline V gene (reference sequence). V lost 5 bases and J lost 5; bases outside the gene matches: 14. CDR3 coding DNA: TGTGCCAGCAGCGACGAAGTGTTAGGGGGCTCGGAGACCCAGTACTTC. Translating gives CASSDEVLGGSETQYF.

This clone was counted between two and nine times. This CDR3 is CASSLGYRGSTDTQYF. CDR3 DNA sequence: TGTGCCAGCAGCTTAGGCTACAGGGGCAGCACAGATACGCAGTATTTT. The gene calls are TRBV13 and TRBJ2-3; 7 nucleotides match TRBD1. Losses at the gene ends were 0 bases for V and 0 bases for J; bases not matched to a gene: 3. CDR1 and CDR2 (germline): PRHDT, FYEKMQ (reference sequence). CDR3 length equals 16 residues. The full variable domain, completed using reference TRBV13 and TRBJ2-3, is AAGVIQSPRHLIKEKRETATLKCYPIPRHDTVYWYQQGPGQDPQFLISFYEKMQSDKGSIPDRFSAQQFSDYHSELNMSSLELGDSALYFCASSLGYRGSTDTQYFGPGTRLTVL.

In its sample, this clone was seen a few times. This chain connects TRBV5-4 to TRBJ1-2; 9 nucleotides match TRBD1. The CDR3 runs to 13 residues. Germline CDR1 and CDR2: SGHNT and YYREEE (reference sequence). Trimming cost V 4 bases and J 6 bases; bases outside gene matches: 4. The CDR3 DNA sequence: TGTGCCAGCAGCCCGGGACAGGGAGATGGCTACACCTTC. The encoded protein is CASSPGQGDGYTF.

This CDR3 reads CASGLSTSTDTQYF. As DNA, the CDR3 is TGTGCCAGCGGTCTGTCTACTAGCACAGATACGCAGTATTTT. V and J are TRBV6-5 and TRBJ2-3; D unclear. Germline V gene lookup returns CDR1 MNHEY and CDR2 SVGAGI. The germline V and J ends were trimmed by 8 bases and 0 bases, with 12 bases remaining between them. This CDR3 has 14 amino acids.

This clone has a single count. CDR3 residues: CASSQRLVANEQFF. The CDR3 DNA is TGTGCCAGCAGCCAGAGACTAGTAGCTAATGAGCAGTTCTTC. V gene TRBV7-3 combines with J gene TRBJ2-1; weak D call: TRBD2 (6 bases). There are 14 residues in the CDR3. Germline V lookup: CDR1 SGHTA, CDR2 FQGTGA. Trimming took 5 bases from V and 7 from J, leaving 15 bases between them.

This clone has only one observation. The CDR3 DNA reads as TGTGCCAGCAGTTATGGCGGGGGAGAGACCCAGTACTTC. Translating it yields CASSYGGGETQYF. The chain has TRBV6-6 and TRBJ2-5; 7 nucleotides match TRBD2. V lost 3 bases, J lost 4 bases, and 2 bases stayed unmatched. CDR1 MNHNY and CDR2 SVGAGI come from the germline V gene (reference sequence). This CDR3 has 13 residues.

The chain carries TRBV18 and TRBJ2-2; a possible D gene is TRBD1 (6 bases). The CDR3 has 15 amino acids. Germline V gene sequence: CDR1 KGHSH, CDR2 LQKENI. Trimming removed 2 bases at V and 4 bases at J, with 11 bases between. The CDR3 bases are TGTGCCAGCTCACCAACACAGGGATCCACCGGGGAGCTGTTTTTT. It codes for CASSPTQGSTGELFF.

The chain has TRBV5-5 and TRBJ1-6, with TRBD1 matching over 8 bases. V was clipped by 4 bases and J by 5 bases; unmatched bases: 5. The CDR3 is 15 amino acids. Germline loops: CDR1 SGHKS, CDR2 YYEKEE (reference sequence). The CDR3 protein is CASSTTGGNNSPLHF. CDR3 DNA sequence: TGTGCCAGCAGCACCACAGGGGGTAATAATTCACCCCTCCACTTT.

In this sample, this clone turned up a few times. This chain connects TRBV18 to TRBJ1-2; no reliable D call. This CDR3 comprises 13 residues. Germline V gene sequence: CDR1 KGHSH, CDR2 LQKENI. Trimming removed 3 bases from V and 0 bases from J, with 5 bases in between. CDR3 in amino acids: CASSPPSNYGYTF. The CDR3 DNA follows: TGTGCCAGCTCACCCCCGTCTAACTATGGCTACACCTTC.

The CDR3 region is CASRTPGLTETQYF. In nucleotides, the CDR3 is TGTGCCAGTAGGACCCCGGGGTTAACAGAGACCCAGTACTTC. V is TRBV19 and J is TRBJ2-5, with D possibly matching TRBD2 (5 bases). The CDR3 length is 14 residues. V lost 6 bases and J 4 bases, leaving 15 bases between the germline ends. Germline loops: CDR1 LNHDA, CDR2 SQIVND (reference sequence).

A few counts support this clone. The J gene is TRBJ1-3, the V gene TRBV7-8; a weak D match, TRBD1 (5 bases). Germline CDR1 SGHVS, CDR2 FQNEAQ. Trimming removed 1 base at V and 0 bases at J, with 10 bases between. The CDR3 is 16 residues long. The CDR3 loop reads CASSLGSGLSGNTIYF. CDR3 coding DNA: TGTGCCAGCAGCTTAGGTTCAGGGCTCTCTGGAAACACCATATATTTT.

The genes are TRBV9 and TRBJ2-1; 11 nucleotides agree with TRBD2. This CDR3 has 15 amino acids. Germline loops: CDR1 SGDLS, CDR2 YYNGEE. Trimming removed 5 bases from V and 2 bases from J; junction bases left unmatched: 3. The CDR3 reads CASSISGGAYNEQFF. CDR3 bases: TGTGCCAGCAGTATTAGCGGGGGGGCCTACAATGAGCAGTTCTTC.

V gene TRBV24-1 combines with J gene TRBJ2-1; weak D call: TRBD2 (6 bases). With 5 bases removed from V and 7 bases from J, the gap between germline ends came to 14 bases. This CDR3 has 14 amino acids. The germline gives CDR1 KGHDR, CDR2 SFDVKD. CDR3 sequence: CATSGPPAGNEQFF. CDR3 coding DNA: TGTGCCACCAGTGGACCCCCGGCGGGAAATGAGCAGTTCTTC.

The V call is TRBV7-3, the J call TRBJ2-7, with a possible D match to TRBD1 (5 bases). This CDR3 has 12 amino acids. V was cut by 5 bases and J by 4 bases, with 9 bases left in between. Germline V gene sequence: CDR1 SGHTA, CDR2 FQGTGA. Here the CDR3 DNA reads TGTGCCAGCAGCAAAAGACAGTACGAGCAGTACTTC. As protein: CASSKRQYEQYF.

The genes are TRBV6-5 and TRBJ1-3; D might be TRBD1 (5 bases). CDR1 is MNHEY, CDR2 SVGAGI, per germline. The V and J ends lost 6 bases and 4 bases respectively, with 13 bases between them. This CDR3 region has 14 residues. The CDR3, as DNA: TGTGCCAGCAGGGGGCGGTCAGTCGGAAACACCATATATTTT. It is translated as CASRGRSVGNTIYF.

V usage is TRBV7-9 and J usage is TRBJ2-5; the match to TRBD2 covers 11 bases. In germline, CDR1 is SEHNR, CDR2 FQNEAQ (reference sequence). V gave up 1 base and J gave up 1 base; unmatched junction bases: 8. This CDR3 is 18 amino acids long. The CDR3 loop reads CASSLGLAGGSRQETQYF. DNA for the CDR3: TGTGCCAGCAGCTTAGGCCTAGCGGGGGGCTCCCGCCAAGAGACCCAGTACTTC.

This chain connects TRBV29-1 to TRBJ2-5, with a tentative D call TRBD1 (6 bases). Trimming pared 7 bases from V and 2 bases from J, leaving 8 bases between. This CDR3 has 11 residues. Germline V lookup: CDR1 SQVTM, CDR2 ANQGSEA. CDR3 amino acids: CSADRQETQYF. CDR3 DNA sequence: TGCAGCGCTGACAGGCAAGAGACCCAGTACTTC.

The rearrangement uses TRBV10-3 and TRBJ2-3; 8 positions agree with TRBD2. The trim removed 2 bases at V and 2 bases at J, leaving 3 bases unmatched. Germline values: CDR1 ENHRY, CDR2 SYGVKD. The CDR3 has 15 residues. CDR3 nucleotide sequence: TGTGCCATCAGTGAGCCGGGGGGGCCCACAGATACGCAGTATTTT. Amino acids: CAISEPGGPTDTQYF.

The chain employs TRBV28 and TRBJ2-7; 7 bases fit TRBD2. J gave up 0 bases and V 6 bases, and 8 bases lay outside the gene matches. The CDR3 length is 15 residues. The V gene's germline CDR1 is MDHEN and CDR2 SYDVKM. This CDR3 reads CASRRPRGSSYEQYF. CDR3 bases: TGTGCCAGCAGGCGACCGCGGGGGAGCTCCTACGAGCAGTACTTC.

This clone was observed once. CDR3: CASSYWGPGLNTEAFF. The CDR3 DNA reads TGTGCCAGCAGTTATTGGGGCCCCGGACTGAACACTGAAGCTTTCTTT. The rearrangement joins TRBV6-6 to TRBJ1-1; D is possibly TRBD1 (5 bases). V lost 3 bases, J lost 0 bases, and 14 bases lay in between. Germline assignment: CDR1 MNHNY and CDR2 SVGAGI (reference sequence). This CDR3 is 16 amino acids long.